This TCR beta chain derives from a study of blood T cell repertoires in COVID-19. Study summary: Spain, Italy and the United States supplied samples that represented acute and convalescent COVID-19.

TCRdb's copy holds only in-frame clones and misses some; the assay was immunoSEQ multiplex PCR. This table has some 240,000 clones, 80% to 90% appearing once. Participant reports of clinical history set cohort assignment. This CDR3 comprises 12 residues. Between the trimmed V and J ends, which lost 6 bases and 4 bases, there was a span of 4 bases. This sequence was found in a woman between 45 and 65 years old who had been exposed to COVID-19. V usage is TRBV12-3 or TRBV12-4 and J usage is TRBJ1-6; D is unresolved. Sequenced: PBMCs or T cells enriched from blood (not recorded which). This CDR3 reads CASRSYNSPLHF. CDR3 in DNA: TGTGCCAGCAGGTCTTATAATTCACCCCTCCACTTT.